What follows are 28 T cell receptor beta chains derived from one specimen sequenced in a study of OX40 agonist ivuxolimab in advanced cancers. The data were produced by immunoSEQ multiplex PCR, yet TCRdb's version contains in-frame clones alone and is incomplete. Seen here are about 79,000 clones, 92% observed once, and the top ten hold roughly 9.6%. Sequences were derived from CD4+ or CD8+ T cells sorted from blood, sampled in a trial of the OX40 agonist ivuxolimab. The receptors stem from an adult with an advanced solid tumor such as melanoma, head and neck, liver or kidney cancer.

This chain joins TRBV9 and TRBJ1-3; D is possibly TRBD1 (5 bases). CDR1 SGDLS and CDR2 YYNGEE come from the germline V gene. This CDR3 region has 13 residues. Trimming took off 2 bases at V and 4 bases at J, with 7 bases between the two ends. The CDR3 DNA follows: TGTGCCAGCAGCGTTTGGGGCGGAAACACCATATATTTT. Protein: CASSVWGGNTIYF. Looking up the rest from reference TRBV9 and TRBJ1-3 gives the full variable domain: DSGVTQTPKHLITATGQRVTLRCSPRSGDLSVYWYQQSLDQGLQFLIQYYNGEERAKGNILERFSAQQFPDLHSELNLSSLELGDSALYFCASSVWGGNTIYFGEGSWLTVV.

This chain links TRBV9 with TRBJ1-4; no clear D gene. Germline V gives CDR1 SGDLS, CDR2 YYNGEE. The CDR3 runs 15 residues. Trimming took 0 bases from V and 5 from J, leaving 11 bases between them. This CDR3 is CASSVAAGENEKLFF. The CDR3 bases are TGTGCCAGCAGCGTAGCAGCCGGTGAAAATGAAAAACTGTTTTTT. The variable domain in full, completed from reference TRBV9 and TRBJ1-4, reads DSGVTQTPKHLITATGQRVTLRCSPRSGDLSVYWYQQSLDQGLQFLIQYYNGEERAKGNILERFSAQQFPDLHSELNLSSLELGDSALYFCASSVAAGENEKLFFGSGTQLSVL.

J is TRBJ2-7 and V is TRBV9; D possibly corresponds to TRBD2 (6 bases). V was trimmed by 3 bases and J by 2 bases, leaving 15 bases between them. The CDR3 runs 15 residues. In germline, CDR1 is SGDLS, CDR2 YYNGEE. The CDR3: CASSASGLLTYEQYF. CDR3 sequence (DNA): TGTGCCAGCAGCGCCTCGGGACTGCTGACCTACGAGCAGTACTTC. Drawing the rest from reference TRBV9 and TRBJ2-7, the complete variable domain is DSGVTQTPKHLITATGQRVTLRCSPRSGDLSVYWYQQSLDQGLQFLIQYYNGEERAKGNILERFSAQQFPDLHSELNLSSLELGDSALYFCASSASGLLTYEQYFGPGTRLTVT.

V gene TRBV16 combines with J gene TRBJ1-2; possibly TRBD1 for D (6 bases). Germline CDR1 is KGHSY and CDR2 is FQNENV. The germline V and J ends were trimmed by 5 bases and 4 bases, with 14 bases remaining between them. The CDR3 loop spans 14 amino acids. The CDR3 reads CASSSDQGIYGYTF. The CDR3 nucleotides read TGTGCCAGCAGCTCGGATCAGGGGATCTATGGCTACACCTTC.

This chain connects TRBV6-5 to TRBJ2-5; possible D gene TRBD2, 5 bases. Per the germline V gene, CDR1 is MNHEY and CDR2 is SVGAGI. CDR3 size: 16 residues. V was cut by 0 bases and J by 5 bases, with 16 bases left in between. CDR3 loop: CASSYSISGVEETQYF. The CDR3 DNA sequence: TGTGCCAGCAGTTACTCGATTTCCGGGGTGGAGGAGACCCAGTACTTC.

CDR3 DNA sequence: TGTGCCAGCAGCCTACAGCGGGGCCTCTACAATGAGCAGTTCTTC. Encoded protein: CASSLQRGLYNEQFF. The rearrangement uses TRBV7-9 and TRBJ2-1, with TRBD2 matching over 7 bases. Germline CDR1 reads SEHNR; CDR2 reads FQNEAQ (reference sequence). Trimming at V came to 5 bases and at J to 3 bases, leaving 7 bases not matched to a gene. The CDR3 runs 15 residues.

This chain connects TRBV7-2 to TRBJ1-1, with no clear D. Germline CDR1 is SGHTA and CDR2 is FQGNSA. The V and J ends lost 4 bases and 5 bases respectively, with 8 bases between them. The CDR3 covers 12 residues. The CDR3 nucleotides are TGTGCCAGCAGCTGGGGTCTTACTGAAGCTTTCTTT. Translation: CASSWGLTEAFF.

CDR3 in amino acids: CASSFENGWRDEKLFF. The CDR3, as DNA: TGTGCCAGCAGCTTCGAGAACGGGTGGCGGGATGAAAAACTGTTTTTT. This chain uses TRBV7-9 with TRBJ1-4, with D uncertain. V was cut by 3 bases and J by 6 bases, with 17 bases left in between. The CDR3 sequence is 16 residues long. The germline gives CDR1 SEHNR, CDR2 FQNEAQ (reference sequence).

This chain links TRBV29-1 with TRBJ2-3; D remains unclear. Per the germline V gene, CDR1 is SQVTM and CDR2 is ANQGSEA. V lost 7 bases and J 5 bases, leaving 4 bases between the germline ends. CDR3 length: 9 residues. The CDR3 is CSAGDTQYF. The CDR3 nucleotides are TGCAGCGCTGGAGATACGCAGTATTTT.

The chain is built from TRBV5-1 and TRBJ2-7, with a tentative D call TRBD1 (5 bases). The CDR3 has 14 amino acids. Germline V gives CDR1 SGHRS, CDR2 YFSETQ. Between the trimmed V and J ends, which lost 6 bases and 3 bases, there was a span of 16 bases. The CDR3 DNA is TGCGCCAGCACCCAGGGAAGTGGCCTCTACGAGCAGTACTTC. It yields the protein CASTQGSGLYEQYF.

V is TRBV7-9 and J is TRBJ1-1, with unresolved D. Germline CDR1 SEHNR, CDR2 FQNEAQ (reference sequence). The CDR3 has 12 residues. V shed 10 bases and J shed 0 bases, with 9 bases lying between them. This CDR3 reads CATGQMNTEAFF. The CDR3 nucleotides are TGTGCCACCGGTCAAATGAACACTGAAGCTTTCTTT.

The rearrangement uses TRBV11-3 and TRBJ2-1, with D perhaps being TRBD1 or TRBD2 (7 bases each). CDR1 and CDR2 (germline): SGHNT, YENEEA. The CDR3 extends over 15 amino acids. V shed 7 bases and J shed 5 bases, with 18 bases lying between them. The DNA of the CDR3 is TGTGCCAGCAACCCAGGGGGGGCCCCCCACAATGAGCAGTTCTTC. This translates into CASNPGGAPHNEQFF.

The chain links TRBV29-1 to TRBJ1-1, with 7 bases that match TRBD1. With V trimmed by 4 bases and J by 11 bases, 19 bases remained unmatched. Looked up from germline, CDR1 is SQVTM and CDR2 is ANQGSEA. The CDR3 runs 15 residues. CDR3 sequence: CSVVHVRTGLGGAFF. CDR3 nucleotides: TGCAGCGTTGTACACGTCCGGACAGGCCTCGGGGGGGCTTTCTTT. Drawing the rest from reference TRBV29-1 and TRBJ1-1, the complete variable domain is SAVISQKPSRDICQRGTSLTIQCQVDSQVTMMFWYRQQPGQSLTLIATANQGSEATYESGFVIDKFPISRPNLTFSTLTVSNMSPEDSSIYLCSVVHVRTGLGGAFFGQGTRLTVV.

The chain uses TRBV12-2 and TRBJ2-7; the DNA was not used to check the table's D call, TRBD1. TRBV12-2 is shown as a pseudogene. The CDR3 sequence is 16 residues long. The CDR3 loop is CASRLALWQGTYEQYF. CDR3 DNA: TGTGCAAGTCGCTTAGCGCTTTGGCAGGGGACCTACGAGCAGTACTTC.

The rearrangement joins TRBV4-3 to TRBJ2-7; TRBD1 aligns across 7 bases. CDR1 and CDR2 (germline): LGHNA, YSLEER. The CDR3 runs to 15 residues. The V gene end was trimmed by 0 bases and the J gene end by 5 bases; junction bases not matched to a gene: 7. CDR3 coding DNA: TGCGCCAGCAGCCAAGATGGAGACAGGGCCAACGAGCAGTACTTC. Protein product: CASSQDGDRANEQYF.

The chain links TRBV27 to TRBJ1-5; 10 bases are shared with TRBD1. The CDR3 contains 14 residues. In germline, CDR1 is MNHEY, CDR2 SMNVEV (reference sequence). Unmatched junction bases numbered 3, after V lost 5 bases and J lost 5 bases. CDR3 sequence (DNA): TGTGCCAGCAGTACGACAGGGGGCCATCAGCCCCAGCATTTT. As protein: CASSTTGGHQPQHF.

The rearrangement joins TRBV6-5 to TRBJ1-1; D is unresolved. Germline CDR1 MNHEY, CDR2 SVGAGI. This CDR3 contains 11 residues. With 8 bases removed from V and 5 bases from J, the gap between germline ends came to 9 bases. CDR3 DNA: TGTGCCAGCTCCGGTGGAACTGAAGCTTTCTTT. Translating it yields CASSGGTEAFF.

The CDR3 bases are TGCGCCAGCAGTGATATAGGGGGGGGATCCTACGAGCAGTACTTC. Its translation is CASSDIGGGSYEQYF. The chain employs TRBV10-2 and TRBJ2-7, with D perhaps TRBD2 (7 bases). CDR1 and CDR2 (germline): WSHSY, SAAADI. V was cut by 3 bases and J by 1 base, with 13 bases left in between. The CDR3 extends over 15 amino acids.

The rearrangement joins TRBV5-1 to TRBJ2-1, with 14 bases fitting TRBD2. V trimming: 3 bases; J trimming: 4 bases; junction bases outside the gene matches: 3. CDR3 length: 16 amino acids. Germline CDR1 reads SGHRS; CDR2 reads YFSETQ. CDR3 region: CASSWTSGGRYNEQFF. CDR3 in DNA: TGCGCCAGCAGCTGGACTAGCGGGGGGAGATACAATGAGCAGTTCTTC.

The V gene is TRBV10-3, the J gene TRBJ2-5; weak D call: TRBD2 (6 bases). Germline CDR1 and CDR2: ENHRY and SYGVKD. The CDR3 has 16 residues. Trimming removed 3 bases at V and 2 bases at J, with 16 bases between. Here the CDR3 reads CAISDTSNNPQETQYF. In DNA form, the CDR3 reads TGTGCCATCAGTGACACTAGCAATAACCCACAAGAGACCCAGTACTTC.

The gene calls are TRBV6-5 and TRBJ1-1; no clear D gene. V was clipped by 8 bases and J by 1 base, with 14 bases between them. Per the germline V gene, CDR1 is MNHEY and CDR2 is SVGAGI. The CDR3 sequence is 14 residues long. CDR3 in amino acids: CASAMGMSNTEAFF. In nucleotides, the CDR3 is TGTGCCAGCGCCATGGGGATGTCGAACACTGAAGCTTTCTTT.

The chain is built from TRBV7-6 and TRBJ1-5; D is unresolved. The CDR3 consists of 14 residues. V lost 1 base to trimming and J lost 7 bases, with 11 bases between them. Germline assignment: CDR1 SGHVS and CDR2 FNYEAQ. The CDR3 here is CASSLDGNRQPQHF. Written as DNA, the CDR3 is TGTGCCAGCAGCTTAGATGGGAATAGGCAGCCCCAGCATTTT.

This clone has just a few counts. The chain has TRBV5-5 and TRBJ2-7, with D unclear. V was clipped by 0 bases and J by 0 bases, with 13 bases between them. This CDR3 region has 16 residues. Germline-derived CDR1 and CDR2 are SGHKS and YYEKEE (reference sequence). In DNA form, the CDR3 reads TGTGCCAGCAGCTTGGATTTGGCCTTCTACTCCTACGAGCAGTACTTC. This translates into CASSLDLAFYSYEQYF. Together with reference TRBV5-5 and TRBJ2-7, the CDR3 gives the full variable domain: DAGVTQSPTHLIKTRGQQVTLRCSPISGHKSVSWYQQVLGQGPQFIFQYYEKEERGRGNFPDRFSARQFPNYSSELNVNALLLGDSALYLCASSLDLAFYSYEQYFGPGTRLTVT.

The V call is TRBV13, the J call TRBJ2-3; unclear D gene. CDR1 is PRHDT, CDR2 FYEKMQ, per germline (reference sequence). Trimming removed 3 bases from V and 7 bases from J, with 17 bases in between. This CDR3 is built from 15 residues. The DNA of the CDR3 is TGTGCCAGCAGCTTGGACGGCGGCGGAGCATATACGCAGTATTTT. Its translation is CASSLDGGGAYTQYF. The variable domain in full, completed from reference TRBV13 and TRBJ2-3, reads AAGVIQSPRHLIKEKRETATLKCYPIPRHDTVYWYQQGPGQDPQFLISFYEKMQSDKGSIPDRFSAQQFSDYHSELNMSSLELGDSALYFCASSLDGGGAYTQYFGPGTRLTVL.

V is TRBV29-1 and J is TRBJ2-5, with 12 bases fitting TRBD2. V lost 2 bases to trimming and J lost 5 bases; unmatched junction nucleotides: 6. CDR3 length: 15 amino acids. Germline V gene lookup returns CDR1 SQVTM and CDR2 ANQGSEA. This chain's CDR3 is CSVETWTSGEETQYF. The CDR3 coding sequence is TGCAGCGTTGAAACTTGGACTAGCGGGGAGGAGACCCAGTACTTC.

V gene TRBV14 combines with J gene TRBJ1-6; D remains ambiguous. Deletions cut 0 bases from V and 0 bases from J, with 6 bases between. The V gene's germline CDR1 is SGHDN and CDR2 FVKESK. The CDR3 totals 16 residues. CDR3 coding DNA: TGTGCCAGCAGCCAAGATAACCCCTCCTATAATTCACCCCTCCACTTT. The encoded protein is CASSQDNPSYNSPLHF. Supplemented by reference TRBV14 and TRBJ1-6, the full variable domain reads EAGVTQFPSHSVIEKGQTVTLRCDPISGHDNLYWYRRVMGKEIKFLLHFVKESKQDESGMPNNRFLAERTGGTYSTLKVQPAELEDSGVYFCASSQDNPSYNSPLHFGNGTRLTVT.

The chain combines TRBV6-5 with TRBJ2-1, with D tentatively TRBD2 (5 bases). Germline assignment: CDR1 MNHEY and CDR2 SVGAGI. The CDR3 has 13 residues. The V gene lost 6 bases and the J gene lost 5 bases, with 11 bases spanning the gap. The CDR3 reads CASRRDGDNEQFF. DNA of the CDR3: TGTGCCAGCAGACGAGACGGGGACAATGAGCAGTTCTTC.

This CDR3 reads CASSESRGGGNQPQHF. The CDR3 nucleotides read TGCGCCAGCAGTGAGTCGAGAGGGGGGGGCAATCAGCCCCAGCATTTT. The V and J genes are TRBV10-2 and TRBJ1-5; D might be TRBD1 (6 bases). Germline V gene data show CDR1 as WSHSY and CDR2 as SAAADI. V dropped 0 bases and J dropped 2 bases, with 11 bases sitting between them. The CDR3 covers 16 residues.